What follows are 10 T cell receptor beta chains derived from one specimen sequenced in a study of T cell responses to AZD1222 COVID-19 vaccine. The repertoire was sequenced with immunoSEQ multiplex PCR; TCRdb's copy has only in-frame clones and lacks some. Of about 150,000 clones listed, about nine tenths were seen once; the top ten hold more than 2%. Sequenced material: peripheral blood, taken on day 0 of AZD1222 vaccination. These receptors were taken from an adult in good health.

The CDR3 DNA reads as TGCGCCAGCAGCCTCGGGACGGTTTACACTGAAGCTTTCTTT. Its protein product is CASSLGTVYTEAFF. This sequence joins TRBV5-1 and TRBJ1-1; TRBD1 might be the D (5 bases). V dropped 4 bases and J dropped 3 bases, with 13 bases sitting between them. In germline, CDR1 is SGHRS, CDR2 YFSETQ. This CDR3 region has 14 residues.

The chain is built from TRBV9 and TRBJ2-3; D is undetermined. This CDR3 is 14 amino acids long. The V gene's germline CDR1 is SGDLS and CDR2 YYNGEE. Trimming cost V 0 bases and J 1 base, with 6 bases left between them. The CDR3 DNA reads TGTGCCAGCAGCGTAGGAGACGGCACAGATACGCAGTATTTT. Protein product: CASSVGDGTDTQYF. Combining the CDR3 with reference TRBV9 and TRBJ2-3 gives the whole variable domain DSGVTQTPKHLITATGQRVTLRCSPRSGDLSVYWYQQSLDQGLQFLIQYYNGEERAKGNILERFSAQQFPDLHSELNLSSLELGDSALYFCASSVGDGTDTQYFGPGTRLTVL.

In its sample, this clone was seen a few times. The chain links TRBV7-9 to TRBJ2-7; weak D call: TRBD1 (5 bases). This CDR3 contains 15 residues. V lost 5 bases and J lost 2, with 16 bases in between. The germline CDR1 and CDR2 sequences are SEHNR and FQNEAQ (reference sequence). DNA of the CDR3: TGTGCCAGCAGCCCGGTACCCCTAGGGGCCTACGAGCAGTACTTC. Translating gives CASSPVPLGAYEQYF.

J is TRBJ1-1 and V is TRBV11-3; D gene uncertain. Germline CDR1 SGHNT, CDR2 YENEEA. Between the trimmed V and J ends, which lost 6 bases and 8 bases, there was a span of 10 bases. This CDR3 has 11 amino acids. CDR3 protein: CASRLVGEAFF. The CDR3 DNA sequence: TGTGCCAGCAGACTAGTGGGCGAAGCTTTCTTT.

The chain is built from TRBV15 and TRBJ2-6; 9 bases match TRBD1. The V gene end was trimmed by 8 bases and the J gene end by 0 bases; junction bases not matched to a gene: 5. The CDR3 totals 16 residues. Per the germline V gene, CDR1 is LNHNV and CDR2 is YYDKDF (reference sequence). This chain's CDR3 is CATRGQGYSGANVLTF. The CDR3 DNA is TGTGCCACCCGCGGACAGGGGTACTCTGGGGCCAACGTCCTGACTTTC.

Worth noting for this clone: Relative to the germline gene, one junction end is altered; a read error may explain this. The chain carries TRBV7-7 and TRBJ2-1, with D possibly matching TRBD1 (5 bases). Germline V gene sequence: CDR1 SSHAT, CDR2 FNYEAQ (reference sequence). CDR3 length equals 13 residues. The CDR3 bases are TGTGCTAGCAGCTTAATCAGGGAAGGAGAGCAGTTCTTC. Amino acids: CASSLIREGEQFF.

The chain joins TRBV29-1 to TRBJ2-1, with D unclear. V was trimmed by 5 bases and J by 3 bases, leaving 2 bases between them. This CDR3 spans 10 amino acids. Germline V lookup: CDR1 SQVTM, CDR2 ANQGSEA. The CDR3: CSVFYNEQFF. The DNA of the CDR3 is TGCAGCGTTTTCTACAATGAGCAGTTCTTC.

In its sample, this clone was seen a few times. V is TRBV19 and J is TRBJ1-2; the D gene is possibly TRBD1 (6 bases). Germline CDR1 reads LNHDA; CDR2 reads SQIVND (reference sequence). CDR3 length equals 15 residues. V lost 6 bases, J lost 7 bases, and 21 bases lay in between. The CDR3 loop is CASRSLTGPGGGYTF. In nucleotides, the CDR3 is TGTGCCAGTAGGAGCCTGACAGGACCCGGGGGTGGCTACACCTTC.

The chain combines TRBV15 with TRBJ2-3; D remains unclear. Germline V gene lookup returns CDR1 LNHNV and CDR2 YYDKDF (reference sequence). The CDR3 has 16 amino acids. Trimming took 0 bases from V and 3 from J, leaving 13 bases between them. CDR3 region: CATSRDRIPSTDTQYF. The CDR3 DNA sequence: TGTGCCACCAGCAGAGATCGGATTCCTTCGACAGATACGCAGTATTTT.

The chain is built from TRBV24-1 and TRBJ2-5, with D possibly matching TRBD2 (6 bases). V was cut by 5 bases and J by 2 bases, with 11 bases left in between. Germline CDR1 and CDR2: KGHDR and SFDVKD. This CDR3 has 14 amino acids. The CDR3 DNA is TGTGCCACCAGTGCCCCCGGGGGACAAGAGACCCAGTACTTC. Its translation is CATSAPGGQETQYF.